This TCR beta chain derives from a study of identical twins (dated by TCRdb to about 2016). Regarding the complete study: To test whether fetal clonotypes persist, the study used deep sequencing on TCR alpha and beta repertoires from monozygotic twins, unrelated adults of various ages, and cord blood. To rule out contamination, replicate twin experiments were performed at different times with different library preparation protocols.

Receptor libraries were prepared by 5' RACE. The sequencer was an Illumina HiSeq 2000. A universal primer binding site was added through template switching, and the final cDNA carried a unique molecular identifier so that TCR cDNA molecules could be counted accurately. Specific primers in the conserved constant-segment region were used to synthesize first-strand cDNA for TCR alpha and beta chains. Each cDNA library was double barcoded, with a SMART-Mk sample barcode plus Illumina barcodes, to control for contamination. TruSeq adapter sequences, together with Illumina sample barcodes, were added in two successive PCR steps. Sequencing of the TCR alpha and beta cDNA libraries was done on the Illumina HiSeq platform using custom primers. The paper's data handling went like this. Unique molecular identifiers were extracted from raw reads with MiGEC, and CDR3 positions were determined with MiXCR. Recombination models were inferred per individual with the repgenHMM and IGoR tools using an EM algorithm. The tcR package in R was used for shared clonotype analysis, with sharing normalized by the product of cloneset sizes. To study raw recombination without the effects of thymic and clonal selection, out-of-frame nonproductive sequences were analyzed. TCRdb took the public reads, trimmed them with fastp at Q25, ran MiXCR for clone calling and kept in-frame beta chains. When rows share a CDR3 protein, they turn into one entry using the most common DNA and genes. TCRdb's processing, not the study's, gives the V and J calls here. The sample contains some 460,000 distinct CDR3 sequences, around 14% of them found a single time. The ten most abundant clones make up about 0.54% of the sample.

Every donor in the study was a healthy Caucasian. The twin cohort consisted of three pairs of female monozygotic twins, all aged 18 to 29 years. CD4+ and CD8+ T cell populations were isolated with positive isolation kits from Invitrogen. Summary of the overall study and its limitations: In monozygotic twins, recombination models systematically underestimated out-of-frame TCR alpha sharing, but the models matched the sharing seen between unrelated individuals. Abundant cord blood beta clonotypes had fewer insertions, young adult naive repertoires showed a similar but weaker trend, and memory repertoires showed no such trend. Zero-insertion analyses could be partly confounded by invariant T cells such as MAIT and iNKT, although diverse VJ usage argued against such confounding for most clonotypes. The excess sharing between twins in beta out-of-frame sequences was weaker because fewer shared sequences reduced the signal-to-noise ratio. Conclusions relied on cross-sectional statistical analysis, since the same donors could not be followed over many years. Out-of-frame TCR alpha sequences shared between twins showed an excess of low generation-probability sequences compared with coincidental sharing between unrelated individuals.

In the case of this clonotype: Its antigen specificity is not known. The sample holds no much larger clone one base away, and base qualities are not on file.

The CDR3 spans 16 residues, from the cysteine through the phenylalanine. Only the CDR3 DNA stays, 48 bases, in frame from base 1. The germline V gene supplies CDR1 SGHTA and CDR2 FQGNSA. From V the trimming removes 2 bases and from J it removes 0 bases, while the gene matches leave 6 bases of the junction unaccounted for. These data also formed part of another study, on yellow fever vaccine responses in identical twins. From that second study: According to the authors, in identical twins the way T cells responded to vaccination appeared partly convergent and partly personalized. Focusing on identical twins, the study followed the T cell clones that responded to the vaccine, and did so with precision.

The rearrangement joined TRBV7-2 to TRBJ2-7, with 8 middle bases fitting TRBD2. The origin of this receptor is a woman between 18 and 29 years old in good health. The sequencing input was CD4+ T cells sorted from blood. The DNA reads TGTGCCAGCAGCTTAATAGCGGGGCCTACCTCCTACGAGCAGTACTTC. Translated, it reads CASSLIAGPTSYEQYF.